Presented here are 26 T cell receptor beta chains from one specimen sequenced in a study of blood T cell repertoires in COVID-19. Repertoires were generated with immunoSEQ multiplex PCR, while TCRdb's copy carries only in-frame clones and drops some. The table has around 330,000 clones, 89% seen once. The sample taken for sequencing was PBMCs or T cells enriched from blood (not recorded which). The receptors stem from a woman in her forties who had recovered from COVID-19.

The J gene is TRBJ2-3, the V gene TRBV5-1; D uncertain. V lost 5 bases to trimming and J lost 8 bases, with 12 bases between them. The CDR3 extends over 12 amino acids. Germline CDR1 reads SGHRS; CDR2 reads YFSETQ. This chain's CDR3 is CASRPLLGTQYF. In DNA form, the CDR3 reads TGCGCCAGCAGGCCTCTCCTAGGTACGCAGTATTTT.

The V gene is TRBV7-2, the J gene TRBJ1-1, with D perhaps TRBD1 (6 bases). The CDR3 covers 13 residues. Germline V CDR1 and CDR2: SGHTA, FQGNSA. Trimming took 5 bases from V and 4 from J, leaving 11 bases between them. The CDR3 is CASSPQGGTEAFF. DNA of the CDR3: TGTGCCAGCAGCCCACAGGGTGGCACTGAAGCTTTCTTT.

This clone was counted a single time. The CDR3 reads CASSQERLGAAGNQPQHF. In DNA form, the CDR3 reads TGCGCCAGCAGCCAAGAAAGGTTAGGGGCGGCCGGAAATCAGCCCCAGCATTTT. The V gene is TRBV4-1, the J gene TRBJ1-5, with D maybe TRBD1 (5 bases). V dropped 0 bases and J dropped 4 bases, with 19 bases sitting between them. This CDR3 has 18 residues. CDR1 and CDR2 from the germline V gene are MGHRA and YSYEKL.

The rearrangement links TRBV21-1 to TRBJ1-6. TRBV21-1 is shown as a pseudogene. The length of the CDR3 is 18 residues. This CDR3 is CASSNSGEGLALRSPLHF. The CDR3 DNA sequence: TGTGCCAGCAGCAACTCAGGTGAGGGTTTGGCCTTGAGATCACCCCTCCACTTT.

The CDR3 reads CASSNVRGGAGGTQYF. The CDR3 nucleotides read TGTGCCAGCAGCAACGTGCGCGGGGGGGCAGGGGGGACCCAGTACTTC. The chain links TRBV7-2 to TRBJ2-5, with 9 bases that match TRBD2. V dropped 5 bases and J dropped 7; count of bases not matched to a gene: 14. Germline lookup yields CDR1 SGHTA and CDR2 FQGNSA. The CDR3 length is 16 residues. Full variable domain (rest looked up from reference TRBV7-2 and TRBJ2-5): GAGVSQSPSNKVTEKGKDVELRCDPISGHTALYWYRQSLGQGLEFLIYFQGNSAPDKSGLPSDRFSAERTGGSVSTLTIQRTQQEDSAVYLCASSNVRGGAGGTQYFGPGTRLLVL.

The chain has TRBV6-2 or TRBV6-3 and TRBJ1-2, with TRBD1 matching 7 bases. The CDR3 extends over 14 amino acids. Germline CDR1 MNHEY, CDR2 SVGEGT. J was trimmed by 4 bases and V by 4 bases; bases with no gene match: 6. CDR3 region: CASSSAGTVYGYTF. CDR3 nucleotides: TGTGCCAGCAGTTCGGCCGGGACAGTCTATGGCTACACCTTC.

The V gene is TRBV6-2 or TRBV6-3, the J gene TRBJ2-7, with TRBD2 identical over 16 bases. Trimming at V came to 6 bases and at J to 3 bases, leaving 8 bases not matched to a gene. This CDR3 is 17 amino acids long. Germline CDR1 reads MNHEY; CDR2 reads SVGEGT. The CDR3 sequence: CASSSGTSGRAGYEQYF. The CDR3 DNA reads as TGTGCCAGCAGCTCCGGGACTAGCGGGAGGGCTGGCTACGAGCAGTACTTC.

To note about this clone: This sample includes further DNA sequences coding for the same CDR3. The genes are TRBV5-1 and TRBJ2-7; a possible D gene is TRBD1 (6 bases). V lost 0 bases, J lost 0 bases, and 13 bases lay in between. The CDR3 extends over 16 amino acids. Per germline, CDR1 SGHRS and CDR2 YFSETQ. In nucleotides, the CDR3 is TGCGCCAGCAGCTTGGTGGGGGCTTACAGCTCCTACGAGCAGTACTTC. Translated: CASSLVGAYSSYEQYF.

This chain links TRBV7-9 with TRBJ2-1, with D maybe TRBD1 (7 bases). CDR1 and CDR2 from the germline V gene are SEHNR and FQNEAQ (reference sequence). The CDR3 length is 11 residues. The V end lost 5 bases, the J end lost 12 bases, and 11 bases lay between the germline ends. The CDR3 loop is CASSQGGGQFF. The CDR3 DNA reads as TGTGCCAGCAGCCAGGGGGGCGGGCAGTTCTTC.

This chain uses TRBV25-1 with TRBJ2-5; D not resolved. V shed 4 bases and J shed 2 bases, with 11 bases lying between them. Germline values: CDR1 MGHDK, CDR2 SYGVNS. The CDR3 runs to 14 residues. The CDR3 loop is CASSAQVMQETQYF. CDR3 DNA: TGTGCCAGCAGTGCCCAGGTTATGCAAGAGACCCAGTACTTC.

The chain has TRBV5-4 and TRBJ2-7; 8 nucleotides match TRBD1. The CDR3 is made up of 13 amino acids. Germline assignment: CDR1 SGHNT and CDR2 YYREEE (reference sequence). With V trimmed by 4 bases and J by 7 bases, 7 bases remained unmatched. For the CDR3, the DNA is TGTGCCAGCAGCCCGACAGGGGTGAGGGAGCAGTACTTC. It codes for CASSPTGVREQYF.

J is TRBJ2-7 and V is TRBV28, with D perhaps matching TRBD2 (5 bases). V was shortened by 0 bases and J by 6 bases, with 18 bases between the two germline ends. CDR1 MDHEN and CDR2 SYDVKM come from the germline V gene. This CDR3 region has 16 residues. In DNA form, the CDR3 reads TGTGCCAGCAGTTTATGGGGTGGAGCGGTAGTTGTCGAGCAGTACTTC. Encoded protein: CASSLWGGAVVVEQYF.

The rearrangement links TRBV7-9 to TRBJ2-3, with D possibly being TRBD2 (6 bases). Germline CDR1 is SEHNR and CDR2 is FQNEAQ (reference sequence). Trimming shortened V by 6 bases and J by 4 bases, and 17 bases separated the two germline ends. The CDR3 spans 15 residues. This CDR3 reads CASSYRDWFSDTQYF. CDR3 in DNA: TGTGCCAGCAGTTACCGGGACTGGTTTTCAGATACGCAGTATTTT.

Only a few counts were recorded for this clone. The V and J genes are TRBV6-2 or TRBV6-3 and TRBJ1-5, with D possibly matching TRBD1 (6 bases). V was clipped by 6 bases and J by 3 bases, with 21 bases between them. From germline, CDR1 is MNHEY and CDR2 SVGEGT. This CDR3 contains 17 residues. The DNA of the CDR3 is TGTGCCAGCAGCTATAATCCGACAGGCGGTCTCAATCAGCCCCAGCATTTT. Protein: CASSYNPTGGLNQPQHF.

A remark on this clone: This specimen includes other DNA sequences encoding the same CDR3. The chain is built from TRBV30 and TRBJ1-1, with D hard to call. The V gene's germline CDR1 is GTSNPN and CDR2 SVGIG (reference sequence). V lost 0 bases to trimming and J lost 0 bases, with 5 bases between them. The CDR3 length is 13 residues. The CDR3 loop is CAWSVAVNTEAFF. CDR3 coding DNA: TGTGCCTGGAGTGTGGCGGTGAACACTGAAGCTTTCTTT. The whole variable domain, filled in from reference TRBV30 and TRBJ1-1, reads SQTIHQWPATLVQPVGSPLSLECTVEGTSNPNLYWYRQAAGRGLQLLFYSVGIGQISSEVPQNLSASRPQDRQFILSSKKLLLSDSGFYLCAWSVAVNTEAFFGQGTRLTVV.

The chain has TRBV5-1 and TRBJ2-5; 9 bases line up with TRBD2. The CDR3 loop spans 15 amino acids. From germline, CDR1 is SGHRS and CDR2 YFSETQ. J was trimmed by 2 bases and V by 6 bases; bases with no gene match: 8. The chain's CDR3 is CASTQLAGFQETQYF. DNA for the CDR3: TGCGCCAGCACCCAACTAGCGGGCTTTCAAGAGACCCAGTACTTC.

The CDR3 nucleotides read TGCAGCGCTTCCGACAGGGGCTATGGCTACACCTTC. Its translation: CSASDRGYGYTF. The V and J genes are TRBV29-1 and TRBJ1-2; 8 bases fit TRBD1. Germline CDR1 is SQVTM and CDR2 is ANQGSEA. The CDR3 has 12 amino acids. V was pared by 7 bases and J by 4 bases, with 5 bases of the junction left unmatched.

The chain recombines TRBV7-2 with TRBJ2-5, with 10 bases identical to TRBD1. The CDR3 spans 16 residues. Germline lookup yields CDR1 SGHTA and CDR2 FQGNSA. The V gene end was trimmed by 3 bases and the J gene end by 5 bases; junction bases not matched to a gene: 9. CDR3 DNA sequence: TGTGCCAGCAGCTTTAATCGACAGGGGGCTGCGGAGACCCAGTACTTC. Amino acid sequence: CASSFNRQGAAETQYF.

Here the CDR3 reads CASSAWQGASGNTIYF. Written as DNA, the CDR3 is TGTGCCAGCAGTGCGTGGCAGGGGGCATCAGGAAACACCATATATTTT. The J gene is TRBJ1-3, the V gene TRBV2, with 8 bases identical to TRBD1. V gave up 4 bases and J gave up 4 bases; unmatched junction bases: 9. CDR1 is SNHLY and CDR2 is FYNNEI in the germline V gene. The CDR3 extends over 16 amino acids. Together with reference TRBV2 and TRBJ1-3, the CDR3 gives the full variable domain: EPEVTQTPSHQVTQMGQEVILRCVPISNHLYFYWYRQILGQKVEFLVSFYNNEISEKSEIFDDQFSVERPDGSNFTLKIRSTKLEDSAMYFCASSAWQGASGNTIYFGEGSWLTVV.

The V call is TRBV5-5, the J call TRBJ2-7, with D tentatively TRBD1 (5 bases). Between the trimmed V and J ends, which lost 0 bases and 3 bases, there was a span of 10 bases. There are 14 residues in the CDR3. The V gene's germline CDR1 is SGHKS and CDR2 YYEKEE (reference sequence). The CDR3 reads CASSLVLGDYEQYF. The CDR3 region has the DNA TGTGCCAGCAGCTTGGTCCTAGGGGACTACGAGCAGTACTTC.

The gene calls are TRBV20-1 and TRBJ1-1; D is unresolved. Trimming removed 3 bases from V and 3 bases from J, with 11 bases in between. Germline assignment: CDR1 DFQATT and CDR2 SNEGSKA (reference sequence). CDR3 size: 13 residues. CDR3 in amino acids: CSASDLGDTEAFF. CDR3 coding DNA: TGCAGTGCTAGTGACCTGGGCGACACTGAAGCTTTCTTT.

The CDR3 DNA reads TGTGCCAGCAGCCTCAGAGCGGGACGCAACACAGATACGCAGTATTTT. It codes for CASSLRAGRNTDTQYF. The V call is TRBV5-6, the J call TRBJ2-3; the match to TRBD2 covers 7 bases. The V gene end was trimmed by 4 bases and the J gene end by 2 bases; junction bases not matched to a gene: 10. CDR1 is SGHDT and CDR2 is YYEEEE in the germline V gene. CDR3 size: 16 residues.

This clone has only one observation. The gene calls are TRBV7-9 and TRBJ1-4; D is unclear. Germline lookup yields CDR1 SEHNR and CDR2 FQNEAQ (reference sequence). The CDR3 length is 15 residues. The V end lost 1 base, the J end lost 6 bases, and 12 bases lay between the germline ends. The chain's CDR3 is CASSLVGAFDEKLFF. The CDR3 bases are TGTGCCAGCAGCTTAGTGGGAGCATTCGATGAAAAACTGTTTTTT.

J is TRBJ1-2 and V is TRBV2, with a weak D call TRBD1 (5 bases). Germline-derived CDR1 and CDR2 are SNHLY and FYNNEI. The ends were cut back, 5 bases at V and 0 bases at J, with 22 bases in the middle. The CDR3 extends over 18 amino acids. The CDR3 is CASSRLRVTATANYGYTF. The CDR3 DNA is TGTGCCAGCAGTCGCCTAAGAGTGACAGCCACAGCTAACTATGGCTACACCTTC.

V and J are TRBV7-2 and TRBJ2-7, with 9 bases fitting TRBD2. This CDR3 is 14 amino acids long. Germline CDR1 reads SGHTA; CDR2 reads FQGNSA. Trimming took 6 bases from V and 2 from J; bases not matched to a gene: 5. CDR3 in DNA: TGTGCCAGCAGTAGAGCGGGGGGACCCTACGAGCAGTACTTC. Translating it yields CASSRAGGPYEQYF.

This chain uses TRBV4-3 with TRBJ2-1; D is ambiguous. V was clipped by 0 bases and J by 5 bases, with 11 bases between them. Germline CDR1 LGHNA, CDR2 YSLEER. CDR3 length: 15 residues. CDR3 region: CASSQDFRLHNEQFF. The DNA for the CDR3 is TGCGCCAGCAGCCAAGATTTCAGGTTGCACAATGAGCAGTTCTTC.